This T cell receptor (beta chain) was sequenced during a study of blood T cell repertoires in COVID-19. Looking at the study overall: Samples representing acute and convalescent COVID-19 were sourced from the United States, Italy and Spain. PBMCs, B-cell-depleted T cells, or T cells provided the cDNA or gDNA that made up the material.

Per the germline V gene, CDR1 is MGHDK and CDR2 is SYGVNS. Trimming left V 3 bases short and J 4 bases short, with 12 bases between. The CDR3 runs to 14 residues. The authors' processing: By means of reference gene primer amplification, nucleated cell counts were estimated. Method: immunoSEQ multiplex PCR; TCRdb's copy keeps in-frame clones and lacks some. V, J and clone size are those of that table, while D and trimming were read from the DNA. This sample yields approximately 340,000 clones, of which around four fifths are seen a single time; 2.5% to 3.5% belongs to the top ten. The chain uses TRBV25-1 and TRBJ2-5; D is perhaps TRBD2 (6 bases). The clonotype originates from a man aged 25-45 years with active or convalescent COVID-19. The sample comprised peripheral blood. CDR3 residues: CASSDQGGLETQYF. The DNA of the CDR3 is TGTGCCAGCAGTGATCAGGGAGGTCTAGAGACCCAGTACTTC.